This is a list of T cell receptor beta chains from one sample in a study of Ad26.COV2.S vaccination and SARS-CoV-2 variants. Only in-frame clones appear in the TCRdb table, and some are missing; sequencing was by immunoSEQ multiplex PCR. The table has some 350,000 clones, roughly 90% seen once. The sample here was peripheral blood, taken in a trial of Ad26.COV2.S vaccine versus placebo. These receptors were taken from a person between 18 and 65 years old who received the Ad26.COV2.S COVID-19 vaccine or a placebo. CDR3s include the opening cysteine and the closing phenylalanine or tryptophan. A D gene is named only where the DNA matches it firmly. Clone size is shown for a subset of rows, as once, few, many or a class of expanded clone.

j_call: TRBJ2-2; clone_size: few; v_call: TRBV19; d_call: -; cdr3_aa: CASSTEDWTGDTGELFF; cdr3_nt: TGTGCCAGTAGTACAGAGGATTGGACGGGAGATACCGGGGAGCTGTTTTTT
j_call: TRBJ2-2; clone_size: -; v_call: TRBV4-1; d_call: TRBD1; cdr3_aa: CASSHSRGTGLGTGELFF; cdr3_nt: TGCGCCAGCAGCCATTCTAGGGGGACAGGGTTGGGCACCGGGGAGCTGTTTTTT
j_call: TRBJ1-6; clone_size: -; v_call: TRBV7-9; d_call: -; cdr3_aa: CASSDGQRYNSPLHF; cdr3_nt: TGTGCCAGCAGCGACGGACAGCGCTATAATTCACCCCTCCACTTT
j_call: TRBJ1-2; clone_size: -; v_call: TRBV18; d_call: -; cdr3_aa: CASSPLKIGTFGDDGYTF; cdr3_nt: TGTGCCAGCTCACCCTTAAAAATAGGGACCTTCGGGGACGATGGCTACACCTTC
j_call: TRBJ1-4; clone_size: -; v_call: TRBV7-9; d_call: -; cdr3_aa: CASSSRPGKTNEKLFF; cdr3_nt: TGTGCCAGCAGCTCTAGACCAGGGAAAACTAATGAAAAACTGTTTTTT
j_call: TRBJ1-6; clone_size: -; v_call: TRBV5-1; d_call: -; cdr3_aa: CASSLQGRSSYNSPLHF; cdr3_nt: TGCGCCAGCAGCTTGCAGGGCAGAAGCTCCTATAATTCACCCCTCCACTTT
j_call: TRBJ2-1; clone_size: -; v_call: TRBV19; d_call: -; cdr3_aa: CASSPSSYYNEQFF; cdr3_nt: TGTGCCAGTAGTCCTTCGTCCTACTACAATGAGCAGTTCTTC
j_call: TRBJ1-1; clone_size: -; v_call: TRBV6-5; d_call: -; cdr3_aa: CASSYSGQLNTEAFF; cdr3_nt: TGTGCCAGCAGTTACTCGGGGCAGCTTAACACTGAAGCTTTCTTT
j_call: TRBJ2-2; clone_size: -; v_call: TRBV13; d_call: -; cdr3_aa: CASSFDTGSRIGELFF; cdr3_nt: TGTGCCAGCAGCTTCGATACAGGGAGCAGGATCGGGGAGCTGTTTTTT
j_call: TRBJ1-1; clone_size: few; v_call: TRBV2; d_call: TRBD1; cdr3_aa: CASSPATGAKNTEAFF; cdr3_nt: TGTGCCAGCAGTCCCGCCACAGGGGCCAAGAACACTGAAGCTTTCTTT
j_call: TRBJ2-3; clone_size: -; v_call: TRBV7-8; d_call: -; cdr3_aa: CASSLMEAGGTDTQYF; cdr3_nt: TGTGCCAGCAGCTTAATGGAGGCAGGGGGCACAGATACGCAGTATTTT
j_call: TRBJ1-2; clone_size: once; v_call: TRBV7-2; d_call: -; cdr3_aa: CASSLAATSYYGYTF; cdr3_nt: TGTGCCAGCAGCTTAGCGGCGACAAGCTACTATGGCTACACCTTC
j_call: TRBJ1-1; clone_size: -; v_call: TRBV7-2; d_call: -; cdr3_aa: CASRPAGGEAFF; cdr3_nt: TGTGCCAGCAGGCCCGCTGGAGGTGAAGCTTTCTTT
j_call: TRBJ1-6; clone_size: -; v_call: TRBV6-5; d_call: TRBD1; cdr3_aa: CASSFGIDRANSPLHF; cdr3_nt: TGTGCCAGCAGTTTCGGAATCGACAGGGCGAATTCACCCCTCCACTTT
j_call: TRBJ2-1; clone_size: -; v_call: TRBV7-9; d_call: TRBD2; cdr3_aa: CASSPTGSGNYNEQFF; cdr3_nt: TGTGCCAGCAGCCCCACGGGTAGCGGGAACTACAATGAGCAGTTCTTC
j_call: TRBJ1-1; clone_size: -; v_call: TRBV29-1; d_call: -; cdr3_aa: CSVYEVSVTAEAFF; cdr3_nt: TGCAGCGTTTACGAGGTCAGTGTAACGGCTGAAGCTTTCTTT
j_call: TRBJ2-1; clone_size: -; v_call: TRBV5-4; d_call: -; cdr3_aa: CASRSGTETFNEQFF; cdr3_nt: TGTGCCAGCAGGTCCGGGACGGAGACCTTCAATGAGCAGTTCTTC